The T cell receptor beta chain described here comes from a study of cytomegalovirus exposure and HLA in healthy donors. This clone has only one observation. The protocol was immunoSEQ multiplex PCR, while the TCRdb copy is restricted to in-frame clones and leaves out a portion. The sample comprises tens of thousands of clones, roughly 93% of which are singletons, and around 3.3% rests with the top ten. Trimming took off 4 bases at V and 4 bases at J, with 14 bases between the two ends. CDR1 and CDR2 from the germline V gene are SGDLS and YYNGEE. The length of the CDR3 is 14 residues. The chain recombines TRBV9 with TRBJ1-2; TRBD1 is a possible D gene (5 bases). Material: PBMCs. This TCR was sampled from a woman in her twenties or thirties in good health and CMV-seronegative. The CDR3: CASSPAGGTYGYTF. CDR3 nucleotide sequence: TGTGCCAGCAGCCCAGCCGGGGGGACCTATGGCTACACCTTC.